The 32 T cell receptor beta chains given below trace back to one sample, sequenced in a study of T cell responses to AZD1222 COVID-19 vaccine (dated by TCRdb to the early 2020s). The time point label, read with the paper, signifies: about 28 days (+/-7) after the second vaccine dose. The method behind the library was the immunoSEQ multiplex PCR assay. Held by TCRdb, this immuneACCESS table contains in-frame sequences only and omits some clones. Under half of the omission traces to an unresolved V gene where checked; the cause of the rest is unknown. A total of 70,000 to 80,000 clones appear in this sample, 80% of them only once. The leading ten clones occupy 47% of the sample. The material sequenced was peripheral blood, taken 28 days after the second AZD1222 dose. Receptors originate from an adult who received the AZD1222 COVID-19 vaccine.

The rearrangement uses TRBV7-2 and TRBJ2-5; TRBD1 agrees at 7 bases. Germline assignment: CDR1 SGHTA and CDR2 FQGNSA. This CDR3 spans 14 amino acids. The J segment lost 1 base and the V segment lost 4 bases, leaving 3 bases of the junction unmatched. The CDR3 sequence: CASSSGQAQETQYF. CDR3 in DNA: TGTGCCAGCAGCTCAGGACAGGCCCAAGAGACCCAGTACTTC.

The genes are TRBV28 and TRBJ2-4; D possibly matches TRBD1 or TRBD2 (5 bases each). Trimming took off 6 bases at V and 4 bases at J, with 16 bases between the two ends. Germline values: CDR1 MDHEN, CDR2 SYDVKM. CDR3 length: 15 residues. CDR3 residues: CASSRSGTGKNIQYF. CDR3 sequence (DNA): TGTGCCAGCAGCCGCTCCGGGACGGGAAAAAACATTCAGTACTTC.

The chain recombines TRBV13 with TRBJ2-6; D gene uncertain. Trimming shortened V by 5 bases and J by 0 bases, and 5 bases separated the two germline ends. CDR3 length: 14 residues. Germline V lookup: CDR1 PRHDT, CDR2 FYEKMQ (reference sequence). The CDR3 bases are TGTGCCAGCAGCCCTAGCTCTGGGGCCAACGTCCTGACTTTC. This translates into CASSPSSGANVLTF.

A few counts support this clone. CDR3 loop: CASSSRESGRSGEQYF. The CDR3 nucleotides read TGTGCCAGCAGTTCCCGGGAAAGCGGGAGGTCGGGCGAGCAGTACTTC. The chain recombines TRBV28 with TRBJ2-7; TRBD2 agrees at 9 bases. This CDR3 has 16 amino acids. Germline CDR1 MDHEN, CDR2 SYDVKM. Trimming took 4 bases from V and 6 from J; bases not matched to a gene: 13.

The chain has TRBV3-1 (or the pseudogene TRBV3-2) and TRBJ1-2; D perhaps matches TRBD1 (5 bases). Per the germline V gene, CDR1 is LGHDT and CDR2 is YNNKEL (reference sequence). The CDR3 contains 15 residues. V lost 4 bases and J 4 bases, leaving 16 bases between the germline ends. The CDR3 region is CASSPLGGAGYGYTF. In DNA form, the CDR3 reads TGTGCCAGCAGCCCACTGGGCGGGGCGGGCTATGGCTACACCTTC.

In nucleotides, the CDR3 is TGTGCCAGCAGCTTACTGTTGGGCCCCGATGAGCAGTTCTTC. Its protein is CASSLLLGPDEQFF. This chain joins TRBV11-2 and TRBJ2-1; D ambiguous. The germline V gene has CDR1 SGHAT and CDR2 FQNNGV. CDR3 size: 14 residues. Trimming pared 2 bases from V and 8 bases from J, leaving 13 bases between.

This chain uses TRBV28 with TRBJ1-6; 8 bases line up with TRBD1. The CDR3 length is 15 residues. Germline V lookup: CDR1 MDHEN, CDR2 SYDVKM. The junction had 3 bases not matched to a gene; V was cut back by 0 bases and J by 8 bases. CDR3 in amino acids: CASSLWTGDDSPLHF. DNA of the CDR3: TGTGCCAGCAGTTTATGGACAGGGGATGATTCACCCCTCCACTTT. The full variable domain, in which reference TRBV28 and TRBJ1-6 provide the parts outside the CDR3, is DVKVTQSSRYLVKRTGEKVFLECVQDMDHENMFWYRQDPGLGLRLIYFSYDVKMKEKGDIPEGYSVSREKKERFSLILESASTNQTSMYLCASSLWTGDDSPLHFGNGTRLTVT.

The sample holds a few counts of this clone. This chain links TRBV7-2 with TRBJ2-2; D may be TRBD2 (5 bases). The CDR3 covers 15 residues. CDR1 and CDR2 (germline): SGHTA, FQGNSA. Trimming took off 5 bases at V and 0 bases at J, with 10 bases between the two ends. The CDR3 DNA sequence: TGTGCCAGCAGCACTAGGGCGGCGAACACCGGGGAGCTGTTTTTT. Translation: CASSTRAANTGELFF.

This clone was picked up a small number of times. This sequence joins TRBV10-3 and TRBJ2-7, with D possibly called TRBD1 or TRBD2 (6 bases each). Trimming left V 2 bases short and J 4 bases short, with 12 bases between. Per germline, CDR1 ENHRY and CDR2 SYGVKD. The CDR3 has 14 residues. The CDR3 coding sequence is TGTGCCATCAGTGAGGAGGGGGGATTTTACGAGCAGTACTTC. Its protein product is CAISEEGGFYEQYF.

This clone was seen more than once but under ten times. This chain connects TRBV6-2 or TRBV6-3 to TRBJ2-7, with D tentatively TRBD2 (5 bases). Trimming shortened V by 2 bases and J by 2 bases, and 7 bases separated the two germline ends. The CDR3 extends over 13 amino acids. Germline V gives CDR1 MNHEY, CDR2 SVGEGT. Here the CDR3 reads CASSYLAAYEQYF. CDR3 DNA: TGTGCCAGCAGTTACCTAGCAGCCTACGAGCAGTACTTC.

A note on this clone: One end of the junction is discordant with germline, which a read error may explain. V is TRBV28 and J is TRBJ1-3, with D unresolved. There are 11 residues in the CDR3. Looked up from germline, CDR1 is MDHEN and CDR2 is SYDVKM. Here the CDR3 reads CASSSRDGLQF. CDR3 sequence (DNA): TGTGCCAGCAGTTCACGCGACGGGCTTCAGTTT.

This clone appeared a single time. The chain has TRBV27 and TRBJ1-5; D call uncertain. Deletions cut 1 base from V and 1 base from J, with 11 bases between. CDR3 length: 16 amino acids. Germline lookup yields CDR1 MNHEY and CDR2 SMNVEV (reference sequence). The CDR3, as DNA: TGTGCCAGCAGTTTATTTGCCAGGATGAGCAATCAGCCCCAGCATTTT. Its translation is CASSLFARMSNQPQHF.

The chain carries TRBV12-3 or TRBV12-4 and TRBJ1-5; D is perhaps TRBD1 (6 bases). With 3 bases removed from V and 9 bases from J, the gap between germline ends came to 12 bases. The CDR3 runs 13 residues. The CDR3 nucleotides read TGTGCCAGCAGTTTTGGGGGCCGCCGGCCCCAGCATTTT. Protein: CASSFGGRRPQHF.

This clone showed up just a few times. This chain links TRBV28 with TRBJ1-5; D remains ambiguous. This CDR3 comprises 14 residues. CDR1 MDHEN and CDR2 SYDVKM come from the germline V gene. V lost 2 bases, J lost 6 bases, and 11 bases lay in between. This CDR3 is CASSLGQAGQPQHF. The CDR3, as DNA: TGTGCCAGCAGTTTAGGGCAAGCCGGTCAGCCCCAGCATTTT.

This clone was seen only a few times. The chain uses TRBV30 and TRBJ1-1, with a tentative D call TRBD1 (6 bases). The CDR3 spans 14 residues. Germline assignment: CDR1 GTSNPN and CDR2 SVGIG (reference sequence). Trimming removed 3 bases at V and 0 bases at J, with 11 bases between. The CDR3 DNA reads as TGTGCCTGGAGCCGCACAGGGTTGAACACTGAAGCTTTCTTT. Residues: CAWSRTGLNTEAFF.

The genes are TRBV10-3 and TRBJ2-1, with 13 bases aligning to TRBD2. Looked up from germline, CDR1 is ENHRY and CDR2 is SYGVKD. With V trimmed by 6 bases and J by 9 bases, 11 bases remained unmatched. The CDR3 is 16 amino acids. The CDR3 nucleotides read TGTGCCATCAGGGGGACTAGCGGGGCTCTTGCCAGTGAGCAGTTCTTC. This translates into CAIRGTSGALASEQFF.

This chain links TRBV2 with TRBJ2-5; D could derive from TRBD1 or TRBD2 (5 bases each). V was cut by 3 bases and J by 4 bases, with 12 bases left in between. Germline-derived CDR1 and CDR2 are SNHLY and FYNNEI. This CDR3 region has 14 residues. The CDR3 region has the DNA TGTGCCAGCAGTGAGTGGGGGAGTCGAGAGACCCAGTACTTC. This translates into CASSEWGSRETQYF.

The chain carries TRBV4-3 and TRBJ2-5; a weak D match, TRBD1 (5 bases). Germline assignment: CDR1 LGHNA and CDR2 YSLEER. With 0 bases removed from V and 5 bases from J, the gap between germline ends came to 13 bases. The CDR3 is 15 amino acids. This CDR3 is CASSQDRGRDETQYF. The CDR3 coding sequence is TGCGCCAGCAGCCAAGATAGGGGCAGGGATGAGACCCAGTACTTC.

This chain uses TRBV28 with TRBJ1-5; 7 positions agree with TRBD1. CDR1 is MDHEN, CDR2 SYDVKM, per germline. Trimming at V came to 6 bases and at J to 3 bases, leaving 8 bases not matched to a gene. There are 15 residues in the CDR3. The CDR3 nucleotides read TGTGCCAGCAGCCAGGGGGGGAGCCTCAATCAGCCCCAGCATTTT. Translating gives CASSQGGSLNQPQHF.

In DNA form, the CDR3 reads TGTGCCAGCAGCTTAGCGACCGATTCACCCCTCCACTTT. Translated, it gives CASSLATDSPLHF. V and J are TRBV11-1 and TRBJ1-6; unclear D gene. This CDR3 has 13 amino acids. V was trimmed by 0 bases and J by 8 bases, leaving 5 bases between them. Germline CDR1 is SGHAT and CDR2 is FQDESV (reference sequence).

This chain connects TRBV3-1 (or the pseudogene TRBV3-2) to TRBJ1-1; no clear D. The CDR3 is made up of 14 amino acids. Trimming pared 6 bases from V and 0 bases from J, leaving 11 bases between. The germline V gene has CDR1 LGHDT and CDR2 YNNKEL (reference sequence). The CDR3 reads CASSPQNMNTEAFF. CDR3 coding DNA: TGTGCCAGCAGTCCTCAGAACATGAACACTGAAGCTTTCTTT.

The chain links TRBV27 to TRBJ2-7, with TRBD1 identical over 7 bases. Germline loops: CDR1 MNHEY, CDR2 SMNVEV (reference sequence). CDR3 length: 14 amino acids. V dropped 3 bases and J dropped 2; count of bases not matched to a gene: 4. In DNA form, the CDR3 reads TGTGCCAGCAGTTTCGGGACAGCCACCTACGAGCAGTACTTC. Encoded protein: CASSFGTATYEQYF.

The chain recombines TRBV7-9 with TRBJ2-2; D remains ambiguous. Trimming removed 5 bases from V and 6 bases from J, with 19 bases in between. Looked up from germline, CDR1 is SEHNR and CDR2 is FQNEAQ (reference sequence). CDR3 length equals 16 residues. The CDR3 sequence is CASSPPGPRASGELFF. The CDR3 bases are TGTGCCAGCAGCCCCCCGGGCCCCCGGGCGTCCGGGGAGCTGTTTTTT.

This rearrangement joins TRBV6-1 to TRBJ1-6; the D is unclear. Trimming took 1 base from V and 8 from J, leaving 12 bases between them. The CDR3 covers 15 residues. Germline-derived CDR1 and CDR2 are MNHNS and SASEGT. The CDR3 protein is CASSEGDAGYSPLHF. The CDR3 nucleotides read TGTGCCAGCAGTGAAGGCGACGCAGGATATTCACCCCTCCACTTT.

This chain connects TRBV28 to TRBJ1-1; possibly TRBD1 for D (5 bases). The CDR3 is made up of 16 amino acids. Per germline, CDR1 MDHEN and CDR2 SYDVKM. V lost 2 bases and J lost 6, with 19 bases in between. The CDR3 DNA reads as TGTGCCAGCAGTTTAATCTTCCAGGGAAAGTTTCCTGAAGCTTTCTTT. Translating gives CASSLIFQGKFPEAFF.

The chain is built from TRBV24-1 and TRBJ2-1; 12 nucleotides align to TRBD1. Unmatched junction bases numbered 5, after V lost 5 bases and J lost 7 bases. From germline, CDR1 is KGHDR and CDR2 SFDVKD. This CDR3 is built from 15 residues. CDR3 nucleotide sequence: TGTGCCACCAGTGTGGGACAGGGGGCACGAAATGAGCAGTTCTTC. As protein: CATSVGQGARNEQFF.

V usage is TRBV2 and J usage is TRBJ2-1, with TRBD2 identical over 15 bases. CDR1 is SNHLY, CDR2 FYNNEI, per germline. The CDR3 is 17 amino acids. V was pared by 6 bases and J by 4 bases, with 7 bases of the junction left unmatched. The CDR3 sequence is CASSPGLAGGLYNEQFF. CDR3 nucleotides: TGTGCCAGCAGCCCCGGACTAGCGGGGGGGCTTTACAATGAGCAGTTCTTC.

V is TRBV5-6 and J is TRBJ2-7, with a weak D call TRBD1 (6 bases). The V end was cut by 0 bases, the J end by 1 base, with 11 bases between. The CDR3 runs 15 residues. CDR1 and CDR2 (germline): SGHDT, YYEEEE. CDR3 amino acids: CASSLAGDTSYEQYF. The CDR3 DNA reads TGTGCCAGCAGCTTGGCTGGGGACACTTCCTACGAGCAGTACTTC.

The chain links TRBV7-9 to TRBJ1-1, with a possible D match to TRBD1 (5 bases). Germline CDR1 and CDR2: SEHNR and FQNEAQ (reference sequence). This CDR3 spans 13 amino acids. The germline V and J ends were trimmed by 7 bases and 4 bases, with 13 bases remaining between them. DNA of the CDR3: TGTGCCAGCACCCAAATGGGGACCACTGAAGCTTTCTTT. Translation gives CASTQMGTTEAFF. The variable domain in full, with the rest retrieved from reference TRBV7-9 and TRBJ1-1, is DTGVSQNPRHKITKRGQNVTFRCDPISEHNRLYWYRQTLGQGPEFLTYFQNEAQLEKSRLLSDRFSAERPKGSFSTLEIQRTEQGDSAMYLCASTQMGTTEAFFGQGTRLTVV.

This clone showed up just once. The chain carries TRBV28 and TRBJ2-2; 10 positions match TRBD1. Germline loops: CDR1 MDHEN, CDR2 SYDVKM. The CDR3 runs 16 residues. J was trimmed by 5 bases and V by 5 bases; bases with no gene match: 8. In nucleotides, the CDR3 is TGTGCCAGCAGTCCCTGGGACAGGGGTGGTACCGGGGAGCTGTTTTTT. It yields the protein CASSPWDRGGTGELFF.

The CDR3 DNA is TGTGCCAGTAGGAAGACTAGCGGGAGCTTGACAGATACGCAGTATTTT. Residues: CASRKTSGSLTDTQYF. The chain uses TRBV19 and TRBJ2-3; 12 nucleotides match TRBD2. This CDR3 has 16 residues. Germline CDR1 LNHDA, CDR2 SQIVND (reference sequence). The V and J ends lost 6 bases and 3 bases, in that order; junction bases with no gene match: 7.

This sequence joins TRBV7-2 and TRBJ2-5; D not resolved. In germline, CDR1 is SGHTA, CDR2 FQGNSA. The CDR3 totals 14 residues. The V gene lost 0 bases and the J gene lost 0 bases, with 5 bases spanning the gap. The CDR3 region has the DNA TGTGCCAGCAGCTTAGCTTCGCACCAAGAGACCCAGTACTTC. Its translation is CASSLASHQETQYF. The full variable domain, with the rest looked up from reference TRBV7-2 and TRBJ2-5, is GAGVSQSPSNKVTEKGKDVELRCDPISGHTALYWYRQSLGQGLEFLIYFQGNSAPDKSGLPSDRFSAERTGGSVSTLTIQRTQQEDSAVYLCASSLASHQETQYFGPGTRLLVL.